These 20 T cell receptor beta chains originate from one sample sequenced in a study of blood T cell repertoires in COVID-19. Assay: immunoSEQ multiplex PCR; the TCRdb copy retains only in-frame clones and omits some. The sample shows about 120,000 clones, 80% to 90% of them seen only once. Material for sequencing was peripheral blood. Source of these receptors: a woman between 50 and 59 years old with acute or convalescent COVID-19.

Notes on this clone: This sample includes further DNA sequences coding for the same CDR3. The CDR3: CASSLDRGANYGYTF. The CDR3 region has the DNA TGTGCCAGCAGCTTAGATCGTGGAGCTAACTATGGCTACACCTTC. The chain is built from TRBV7-9 and TRBJ1-2; unclear D gene. CDR1 SEHNR and CDR2 FQNEAQ come from the germline V gene (reference sequence). V lost 1 base, J lost 0 bases, and 9 bases lay in between. This CDR3 contains 15 residues.

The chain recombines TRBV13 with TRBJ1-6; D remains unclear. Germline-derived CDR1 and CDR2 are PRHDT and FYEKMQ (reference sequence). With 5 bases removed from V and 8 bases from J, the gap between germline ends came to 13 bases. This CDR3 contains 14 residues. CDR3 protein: CASSPTRGDSPLHF. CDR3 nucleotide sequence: TGTGCCAGCAGCCCTACGCGCGGGGATTCACCCCTCCACTTT.

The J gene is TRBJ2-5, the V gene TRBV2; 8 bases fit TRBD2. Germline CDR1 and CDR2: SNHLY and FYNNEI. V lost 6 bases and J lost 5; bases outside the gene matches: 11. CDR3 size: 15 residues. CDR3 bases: TGTGCCAGCAGAATTCCGGGACTAGTCTTCGAGACCCAGTACTTC. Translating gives CASRIPGLVFETQYF.

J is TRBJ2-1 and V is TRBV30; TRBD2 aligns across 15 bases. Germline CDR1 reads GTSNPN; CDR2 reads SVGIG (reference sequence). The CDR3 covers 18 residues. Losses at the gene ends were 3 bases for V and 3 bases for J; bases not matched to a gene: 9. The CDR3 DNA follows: TGTGCCTGGAGCGCTGGACTAGCGGGAGGGCCCGGCTACAATGAGCAGTTCTTC. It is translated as CAWSAGLAGGPGYNEQFF.

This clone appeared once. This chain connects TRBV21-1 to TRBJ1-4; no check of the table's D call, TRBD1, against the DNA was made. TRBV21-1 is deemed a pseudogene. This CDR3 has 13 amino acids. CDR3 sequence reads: CASMDRFFEKLFF. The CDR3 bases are TGTGCCAGCATGGACAGGTTTTTTGAAAAACTGTTTTTT.

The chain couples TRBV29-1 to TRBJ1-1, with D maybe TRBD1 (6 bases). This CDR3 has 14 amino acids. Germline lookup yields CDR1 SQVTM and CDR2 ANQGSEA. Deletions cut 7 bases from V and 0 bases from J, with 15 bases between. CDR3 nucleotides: TGCAGCGCCAAATCAACAGGGCTGAACACTGAAGCTTTCTTT. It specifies CSAKSTGLNTEAFF.

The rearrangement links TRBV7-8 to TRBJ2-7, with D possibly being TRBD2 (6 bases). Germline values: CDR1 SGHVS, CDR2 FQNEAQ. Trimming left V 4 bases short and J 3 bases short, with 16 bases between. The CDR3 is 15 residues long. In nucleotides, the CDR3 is TGTGCCAGCAGCTCCCCGGGACTGGGAGACTACGAGCAGTACTTC. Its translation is CASSSPGLGDYEQYF.

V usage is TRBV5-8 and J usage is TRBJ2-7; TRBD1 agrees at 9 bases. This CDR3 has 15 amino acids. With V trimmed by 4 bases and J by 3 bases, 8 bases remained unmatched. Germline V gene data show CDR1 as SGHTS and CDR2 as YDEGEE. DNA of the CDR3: TGTGCCAGCAGCGAAGGGACAGGGTTTCACTACGAGCAGTACTTC. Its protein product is CASSEGTGFHYEQYF.

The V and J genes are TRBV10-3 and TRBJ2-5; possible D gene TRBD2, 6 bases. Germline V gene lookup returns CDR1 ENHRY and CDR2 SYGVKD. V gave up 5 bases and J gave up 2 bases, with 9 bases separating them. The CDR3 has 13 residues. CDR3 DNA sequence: TGTGCCATCAGTTTGGGGGGACAAGAGACCCAGTACTTC. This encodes CAISLGGQETQYF.

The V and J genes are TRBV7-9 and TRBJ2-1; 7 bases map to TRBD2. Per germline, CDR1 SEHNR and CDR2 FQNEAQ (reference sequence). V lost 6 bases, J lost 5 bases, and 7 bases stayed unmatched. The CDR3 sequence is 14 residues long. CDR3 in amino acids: CASREGDYNNEQFF. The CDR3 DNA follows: TGTGCCAGCAGAGAAGGGGACTATAACAATGAGCAGTTCTTC.

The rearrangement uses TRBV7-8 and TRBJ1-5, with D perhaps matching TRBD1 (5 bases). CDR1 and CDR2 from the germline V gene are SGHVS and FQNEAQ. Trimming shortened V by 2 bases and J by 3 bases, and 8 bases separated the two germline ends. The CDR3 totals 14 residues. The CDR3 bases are TGTGCCAGCAGCTTAAGGGGCCCCAATCAGCCCCAGCATTTT. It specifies CASSLRGPNQPQHF.

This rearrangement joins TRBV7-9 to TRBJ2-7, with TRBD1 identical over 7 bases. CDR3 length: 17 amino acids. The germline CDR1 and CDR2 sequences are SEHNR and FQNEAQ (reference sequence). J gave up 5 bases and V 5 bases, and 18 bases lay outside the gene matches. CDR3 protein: CASSRGQTFLLPDEQYF. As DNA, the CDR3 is TGTGCCAGCAGCCGGGGACAGACCTTCCTCCTCCCTGACGAGCAGTACTTC.

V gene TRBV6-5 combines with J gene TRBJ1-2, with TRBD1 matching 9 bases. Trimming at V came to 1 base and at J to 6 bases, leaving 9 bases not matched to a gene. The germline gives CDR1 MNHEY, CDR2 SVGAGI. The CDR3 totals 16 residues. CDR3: CASSYYAGTGRHGYTF. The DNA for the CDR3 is TGTGCCAGCAGTTACTATGCCGGGACAGGGAGACATGGCTACACCTTC.

The CDR3 DNA is TGTGCCAGCAGACGAAGGGACAGGGGTTATTCACCCCTCCACTTT. As protein: CASRRRDRGYSPLHF. The chain has TRBV11-2 and TRBJ1-6, with TRBD1 identical over 10 bases. The CDR3 consists of 15 residues. Trimming removed 6 bases from V and 8 bases from J; junction bases left unmatched: 7. Germline loops: CDR1 SGHAT, CDR2 FQNNGV.

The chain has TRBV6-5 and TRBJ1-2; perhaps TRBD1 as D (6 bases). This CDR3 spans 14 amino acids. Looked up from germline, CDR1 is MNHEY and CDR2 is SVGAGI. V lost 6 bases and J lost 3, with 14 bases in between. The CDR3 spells CASRPLTGHYGYTF. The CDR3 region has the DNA TGTGCCAGCAGACCGCTGACAGGTCACTATGGCTACACCTTC.

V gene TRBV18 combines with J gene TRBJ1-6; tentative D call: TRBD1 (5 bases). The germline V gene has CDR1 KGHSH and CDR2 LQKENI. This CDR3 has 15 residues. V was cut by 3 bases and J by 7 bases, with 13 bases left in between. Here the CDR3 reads CASSPDGGGNSPLHF. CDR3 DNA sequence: TGTGCCAGCTCACCCGACGGGGGTGGGAATTCACCCCTCCACTTT. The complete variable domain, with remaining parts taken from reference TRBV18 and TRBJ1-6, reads NAGVMQNPRHLVRRRGQEARLRCSPMKGHSHVYWYRQLPEEGLKFMVYLQKENIIDESGMPKERFSAEFPKEGPSILRIQQVVRGDSAAYFCASSPDGGGNSPLHFGNGTRLTVT.

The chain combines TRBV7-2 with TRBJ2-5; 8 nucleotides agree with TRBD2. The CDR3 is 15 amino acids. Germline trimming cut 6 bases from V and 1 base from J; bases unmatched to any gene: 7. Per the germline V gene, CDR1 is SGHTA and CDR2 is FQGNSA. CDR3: CASRLRTSGQETQYF. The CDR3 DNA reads TGTGCCAGCAGATTACGCACTAGCGGCCAAGAGACCCAGTACTTC.

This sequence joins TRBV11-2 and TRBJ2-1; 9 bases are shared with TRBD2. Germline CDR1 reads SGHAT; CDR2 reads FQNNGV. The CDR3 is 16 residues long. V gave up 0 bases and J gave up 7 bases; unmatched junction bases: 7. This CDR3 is CASSLDAGGPWNEQFF. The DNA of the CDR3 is TGTGCCAGCAGCTTAGATGCGGGGGGGCCGTGGAATGAGCAGTTCTTC.

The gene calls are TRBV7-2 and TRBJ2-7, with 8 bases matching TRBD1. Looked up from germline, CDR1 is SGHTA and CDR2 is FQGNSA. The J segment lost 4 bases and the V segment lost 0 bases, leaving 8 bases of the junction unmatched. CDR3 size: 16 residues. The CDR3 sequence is CASSLAAGGDVYEQYF. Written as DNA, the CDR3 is TGTGCCAGCAGCTTAGCCGCAGGGGGCGATGTTTACGAGCAGTACTTC.

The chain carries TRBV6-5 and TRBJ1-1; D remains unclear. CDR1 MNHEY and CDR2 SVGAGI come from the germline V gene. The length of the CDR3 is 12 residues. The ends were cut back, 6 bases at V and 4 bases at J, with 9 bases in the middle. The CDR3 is CASREVGTEAFF. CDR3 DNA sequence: TGTGCCAGCAGGGAGGTGGGCACTGAAGCTTTCTTT.